Reported below is one T cell receptor (beta chain). As yet, its antigen is unknown. This entry comes from a study of cytomegalovirus exposure and HLA in healthy donors. Study-level background: The roughly 130 validation repertoires used the same platform as the approximately 670 first-cohort repertoires (as reported by a later analysis).

This table comes from immunoSEQ multiplex PCR, and its TCRdb copy is limited to in-frame clones, with some not included. Counted here are approximately 150,000 clones, roughly 86% occurring once; the ten biggest clones make up roughly 2.5%. Study-wide results and limits: TCR beta chains numbering more than 150 were designated cytomegalovirus-associated. Subsequent analysis found a tendency for first-cohort TCR clusters to co-occur within the 95 to 150 validation repertoires.

The germline gives CDR1 SGHVS, CDR2 FNYEAQ. The CDR3 runs 14 residues. The V segment lost 2 bases and the J segment 5 bases; nucleotides outside the gene matches: 4. This receptor was obtained from a man in his late teens or twenties in good health and CMV-seropositive. V is TRBV7-6 and J is TRBJ2-7; 9 bases are a match to TRBD2. The sample consisted of PBMCs. As DNA, the CDR3 is TGTGCCAGCAGCTTACGACAGCGGGGGGACGAGCAGTACTTC. This codes for CASSLRQRGDEQYF. The whole variable domain, remainder taken from reference TRBV7-6 and TRBJ2-7, is GAGVSQSPRYKVTKRGQDVALRCDPISGHVSLYWYRQALGQGPEFLTYFNYEAQQDKSGLPNDRFSAERPEGSISTLTIQRTEQRDSAMYRCASSLRQRGDEQYFGPGTRLTVT.